Sequencing of this T cell receptor beta chain was carried out in a study of T cells after yellow fever vaccination (dated by TCRdb to about 2019). As for the study more broadly: The SMART-Seq v4 Ultra Low Input RNA kit was used to prepare libraries from fractions with low cell numbers. To follow T-cell clones before and after primary and booster YFV17D yellow fever vaccination, bulk TCR alpha and beta repertoires were sequenced over time. Two healthy male donors made up the cohort, one aged 18 to 30 years and the other aged 30 to 40 years. Blood samples were taken at several timepoints before and after primary and secondary immunization, and bulk PBMC replicates and cell subsets were isolated. Results the study describes overall, beyond this receptor: After the booster, most clones that had expanded after primary vaccination were detected again (approximately 95% of CD4 and more than 80% of CD8), suggesting broad maintenance of memory. Computational filtering was needed because FACS-sorted repertoires could contain abundant contaminating clonotypes from the bulk population. A small fraction of clonotypes showed up in both the CD4 and CD8 compartments, probably as a result of convergent recombination. Because the study included only a couple of donors, the extent to which the findings can be generalized is limited. The secondary T-cell response was weaker than the primary response but faster, peaking on day 5 instead of day 15.

TCR cDNA was synthesized by 5'RACE template switching, which introduced a universal primer site and unique molecular identifiers. Priming for cDNA synthesis came from both the TCR alpha and TCR beta constant segments. Two PCR steps were used to amplify libraries, with sample barcodes and sequencing adapters being added in the second step. Sequencing of libraries was performed on Illumina HiSeq 2500 (2x100 bp) or NovaSeq (2x150 bp). In the paper's pipeline: Demultiplexing of reads and collapsing into UMI consensus sequences were performed with MIGEC, and V(D)J alignment was carried out with MiXCR. Vaccine-responding clonotypes were identified with edgeR using replicate PBMC samples, with FDR below 0.01 and a log2 fold change above 5 up to day 15 being required. Each bulk clonotype received a CD4 or CD8 identity based on whether the sequenced CD4 or CD8 repertoire contained that clonotype at higher abundance. TCRdb reran the public reads through fastp at Q25 and MiXCR, keeping productive beta chains. Rows are combined by CDR3 protein, so each entry shows the most common genes and DNA. These V and J calls are TCRdb output, not the study's own analysis. The sample table records 60,000 to 95,000 distinct CDR3 sequences; 7.3% of these occur just once. In total, the top ten clones hold roughly 30% of the sample.

This clonotype has at least ten counts. No cognate antigen has been identified for it. Base qualities are not provided; no much larger clone lies one nucleotide away. This sample's treatment or condition label indicates: live attenuated yellow fever vaccine strain. PBMCs were isolated from peripheral blood using a standard Ficoll-Paque protocol. Dynabeads CD4 and CD8 positive selection kits were used to isolate CD4 and CD8 T-cell fractions. TriZol was used to extract RNA from bulk PBMCs, CD4 and CD8 fractions, and dextramer-positive and dextramer-negative fractions. The CDR3 starts with the cysteine, ends with the phenylalanine, and has 14 residues. Of the read, only the CDR3 DNA is kept; its 42 bases are in frame from base 1. V lost 3 bases and J lost 3 bases; the stretch between them is 11 bases long. CDR1 and CDR2 were assigned from the germline V gene (reference sequence) as LNHNV and YYDKDF.

The chain employs TRBV15 and TRBJ1-1, with the D gene not clear enough to name. The sequence derives from a man aged 18 to 29 who received the YFV17D yellow fever vaccine. The sample here was CD8+ T cells sorted from PBMCs, taken around 10 days after the first yellow fever vaccination. The nucleotides read TGTGCCACCAGCAGTCGGGCCACTTACACTGAAGCTTTCTTT. This yields the protein CATSSRATYTEAFF.